This T cell receptor beta chain was observed in a study of T cell changes during pregnancy in multiple sclerosis. Deletions cut 2 bases from V and 7 bases from J, with 18 bases between. CDR1 MNHNS and CDR2 SASEGT come from the germline V gene. The CDR3 loop spans 15 amino acids. Repertoires were generated with immunoSEQ multiplex PCR, while TCRdb's copy carries only in-frame clones and drops some. Of 85,000 to 130,000 clones detected, 85% to 95% appear once; the ten largest clones hold approximately 1.6%. Sample: peripheral blood, taken after pregnancy. The origin of this receptor is a female donor with multiple sclerosis, enrolled in a pregnancy study. The rearrangement links TRBV6-1 to TRBJ2-7; TRBD1 might be the D (5 bases). The CDR3 DNA sequence: TGTGCCAGCAGTGAACTAACAGGACCCTCGTGGGAGCAGTACTTC. Residues: CASSELTGPSWEQYF.